This record covers a single TCR beta chain. Antigen unknown. The source of the sample is a study of shared clonotypes between healthy human individuals. CDR1 is SNHLY, CDR2 FYNNEI, per germline. The CDR3 loop spans 15 amino acids. V was shortened by 8 bases and J by 0 bases, with 17 bases between the two germline ends. This table comes from immunoSEQ multiplex PCR, and its TCRdb copy is limited to in-frame clones, with some not included. The repertoire consists of 850,000 to 1,100,000 clones, with approximately 80% occurring once and the leading ten covering 0.85% to 1%. Study conclusions and caveats: Naive CD4 clonotype sharing across several donors was around 5%. The expectation was that sequencing depth would affect clonotype sharing among donors.

The sequencing sample was made of memory CD4+ T cells from PBMCs. Subset given: CD45RA-negative fraction. The J gene is TRBJ2-7, the V gene TRBV2, with D perhaps matching TRBD1 (6 bases). The clonotype originates from a man aged 18 to 29 in good health. Some clones in this sample may be carry-over from other donors' samples. CDR3 DNA sequence: TGTGCCAGCGGACCGGTTGGACAGACCTCCTACGAGCAGTACTTC. It codes for CASGPVGQTSYEQYF.